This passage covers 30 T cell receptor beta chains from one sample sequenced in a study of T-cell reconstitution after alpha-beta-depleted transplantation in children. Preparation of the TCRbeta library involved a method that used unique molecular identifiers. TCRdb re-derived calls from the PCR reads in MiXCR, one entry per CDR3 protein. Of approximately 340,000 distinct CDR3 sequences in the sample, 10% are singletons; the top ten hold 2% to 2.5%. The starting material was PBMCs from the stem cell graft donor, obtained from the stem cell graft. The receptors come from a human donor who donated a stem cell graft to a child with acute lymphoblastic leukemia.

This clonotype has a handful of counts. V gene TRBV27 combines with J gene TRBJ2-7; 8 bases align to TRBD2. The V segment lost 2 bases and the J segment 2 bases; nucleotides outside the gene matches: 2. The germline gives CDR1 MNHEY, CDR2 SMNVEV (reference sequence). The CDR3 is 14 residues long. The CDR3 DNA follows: TGTGCCAGCAGTTTAGAACTAGCGGCCTACGAGCAGTACTTC. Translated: CASSLELAAYEQYF.

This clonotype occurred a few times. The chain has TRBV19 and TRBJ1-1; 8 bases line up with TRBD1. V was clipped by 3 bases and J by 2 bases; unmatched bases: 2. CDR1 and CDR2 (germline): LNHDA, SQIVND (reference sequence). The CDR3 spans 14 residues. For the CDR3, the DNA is TGTGCCAGTAGTATGGACAGGGAAAACACTGAAGCTTTCTTT. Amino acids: CASSMDRENTEAFF.

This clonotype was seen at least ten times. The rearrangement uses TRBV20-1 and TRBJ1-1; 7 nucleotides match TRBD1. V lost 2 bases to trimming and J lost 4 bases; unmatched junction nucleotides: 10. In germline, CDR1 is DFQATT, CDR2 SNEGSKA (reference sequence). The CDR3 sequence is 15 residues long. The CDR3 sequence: CSARRGQLGGTEAFF. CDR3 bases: TGCAGTGCTAGAAGGGGGCAGCTCGGGGGCACTGAAGCTTTCTTT.

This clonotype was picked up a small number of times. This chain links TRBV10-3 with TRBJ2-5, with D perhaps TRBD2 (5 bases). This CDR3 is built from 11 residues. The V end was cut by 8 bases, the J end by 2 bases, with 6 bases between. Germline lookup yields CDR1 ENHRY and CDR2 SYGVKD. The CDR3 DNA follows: TGTGCCATCGGGGAGCAAGAGACCCAGTACTTC. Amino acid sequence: CAIGEQETQYF.

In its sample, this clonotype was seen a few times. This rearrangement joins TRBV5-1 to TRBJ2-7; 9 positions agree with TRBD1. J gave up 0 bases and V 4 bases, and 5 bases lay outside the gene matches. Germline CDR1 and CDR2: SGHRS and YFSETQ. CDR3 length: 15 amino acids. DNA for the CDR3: TGCGCCAGCAGCCACGGGACAGGGTACTCCTACGAGCAGTACTTC. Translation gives CASSHGTGYSYEQYF.

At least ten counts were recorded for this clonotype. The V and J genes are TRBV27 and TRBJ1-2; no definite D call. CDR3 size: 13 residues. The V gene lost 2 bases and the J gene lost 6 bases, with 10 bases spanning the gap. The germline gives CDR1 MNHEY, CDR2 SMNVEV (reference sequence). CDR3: CASSLVWGNGYTF. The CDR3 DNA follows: TGTGCCAGCAGTTTAGTTTGGGGAAATGGCTACACCTTC.

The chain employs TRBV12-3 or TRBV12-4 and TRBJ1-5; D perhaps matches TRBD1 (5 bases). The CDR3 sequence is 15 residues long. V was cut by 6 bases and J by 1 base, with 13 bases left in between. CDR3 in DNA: TGTGCCAGCAGCCCACAGGTGGGAAGCAATCAGCCCCAGCATTTT. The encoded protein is CASSPQVGSNQPQHF.

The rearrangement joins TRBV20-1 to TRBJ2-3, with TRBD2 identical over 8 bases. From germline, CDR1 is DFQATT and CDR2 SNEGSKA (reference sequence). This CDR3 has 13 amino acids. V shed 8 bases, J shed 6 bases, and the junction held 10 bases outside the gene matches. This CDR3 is CSLRGGAGDTQYF. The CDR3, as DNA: TGCAGTCTCCGGGGGGGCGCAGGGGATACGCAGTATTTT.

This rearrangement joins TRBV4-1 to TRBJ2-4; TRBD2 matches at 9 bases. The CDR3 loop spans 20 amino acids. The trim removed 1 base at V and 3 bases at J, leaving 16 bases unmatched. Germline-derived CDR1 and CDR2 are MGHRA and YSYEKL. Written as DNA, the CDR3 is TGCGCCAGCAGCCAAGGGGCGGCGCGGGAGGGCCGAGGAGTCAAAAACATTCAGTACTTC. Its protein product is CASSQGAAREGRGVKNIQYF.

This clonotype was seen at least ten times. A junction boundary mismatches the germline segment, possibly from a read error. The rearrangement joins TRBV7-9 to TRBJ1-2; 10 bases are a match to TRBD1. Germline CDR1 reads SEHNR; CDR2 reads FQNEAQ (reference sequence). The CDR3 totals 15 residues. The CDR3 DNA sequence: TGTGCCAGCAGCCTAGCGGGGGACAGGGGTTCTGGCTACACCTTC. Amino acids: CASSLAGDRGSGYTF. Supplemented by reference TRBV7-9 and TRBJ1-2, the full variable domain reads DTGVSQNPRHKITKRGQNVTFRCDPISEHNRLYWYRQTLGQGPEFLTYFQNEAQLEKSRLLSDRFSAERPKGSFSTLEIQRTEQGDSAMYLCASSLAGDRGSGYTFGSGTRLTVV.

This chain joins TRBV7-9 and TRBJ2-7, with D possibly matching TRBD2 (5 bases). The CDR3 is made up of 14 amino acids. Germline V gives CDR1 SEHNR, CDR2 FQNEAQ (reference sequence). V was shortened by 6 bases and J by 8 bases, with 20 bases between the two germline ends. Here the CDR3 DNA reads TGTGCCAGCAGACCGGAGGAGGCAGGTGGGAAGCAGTACTTC. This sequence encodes CASRPEEAGGKQYF.

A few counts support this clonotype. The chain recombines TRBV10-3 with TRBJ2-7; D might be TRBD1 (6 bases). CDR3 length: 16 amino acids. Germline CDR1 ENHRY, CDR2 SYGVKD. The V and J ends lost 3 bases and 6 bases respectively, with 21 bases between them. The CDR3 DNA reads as TGTGCCATCAGTGAATCCATACAGGGCGTCAATTGCGAGCAGTACTTC. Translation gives CAISESIQGVNCEQYF.

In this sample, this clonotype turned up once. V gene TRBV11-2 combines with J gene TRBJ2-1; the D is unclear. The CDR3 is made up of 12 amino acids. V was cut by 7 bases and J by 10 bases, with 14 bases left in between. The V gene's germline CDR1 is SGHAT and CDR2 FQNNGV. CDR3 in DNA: TGTGCCAGCATGACCCTCGGTAGCGAGCAGTTCTTC. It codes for CASMTLGSEQFF.

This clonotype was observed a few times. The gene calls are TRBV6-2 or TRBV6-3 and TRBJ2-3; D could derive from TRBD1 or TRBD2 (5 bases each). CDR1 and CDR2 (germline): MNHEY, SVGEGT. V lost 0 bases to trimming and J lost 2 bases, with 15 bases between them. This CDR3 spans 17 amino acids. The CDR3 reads CASSYSRRYGATDTQYF. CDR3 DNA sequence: TGTGCCAGCAGTTACTCGAGGCGTTACGGGGCCACAGATACGCAGTATTTT.

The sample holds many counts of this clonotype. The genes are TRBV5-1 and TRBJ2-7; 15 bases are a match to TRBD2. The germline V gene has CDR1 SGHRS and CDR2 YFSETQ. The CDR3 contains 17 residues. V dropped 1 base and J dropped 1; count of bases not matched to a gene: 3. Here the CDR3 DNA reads TGCGCCAGCAGCTTGAGGGGACTAGCGGGAGGATCCTACGAGCAGTACTTC. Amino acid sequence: CASSLRGLAGGSYEQYF.

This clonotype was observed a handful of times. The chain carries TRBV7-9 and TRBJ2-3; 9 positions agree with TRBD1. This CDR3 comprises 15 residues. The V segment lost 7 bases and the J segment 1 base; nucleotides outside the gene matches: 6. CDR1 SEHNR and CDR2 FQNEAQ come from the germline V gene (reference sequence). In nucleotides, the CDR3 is TGTGCCAGCACCCATAGGACAGGGGGCACAGATACGCAGTATTTT. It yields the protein CASTHRTGGTDTQYF.

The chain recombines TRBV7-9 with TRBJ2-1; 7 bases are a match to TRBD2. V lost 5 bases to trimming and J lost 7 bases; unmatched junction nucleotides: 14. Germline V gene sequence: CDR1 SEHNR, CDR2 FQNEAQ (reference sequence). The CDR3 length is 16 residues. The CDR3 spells CASSPPLWEGRNEQFF. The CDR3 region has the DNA TGTGCCAGCAGCCCCCCCCTGTGGGAGGGCCGTAATGAGCAGTTCTTC.

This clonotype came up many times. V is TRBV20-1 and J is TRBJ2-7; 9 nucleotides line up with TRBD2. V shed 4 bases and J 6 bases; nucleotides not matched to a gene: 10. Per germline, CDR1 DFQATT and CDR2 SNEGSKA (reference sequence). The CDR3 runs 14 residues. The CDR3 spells CSATQTSGKTEQYF. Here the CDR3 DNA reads TGCAGTGCTACCCAGACTAGCGGAAAAACCGAGCAGTACTTC.

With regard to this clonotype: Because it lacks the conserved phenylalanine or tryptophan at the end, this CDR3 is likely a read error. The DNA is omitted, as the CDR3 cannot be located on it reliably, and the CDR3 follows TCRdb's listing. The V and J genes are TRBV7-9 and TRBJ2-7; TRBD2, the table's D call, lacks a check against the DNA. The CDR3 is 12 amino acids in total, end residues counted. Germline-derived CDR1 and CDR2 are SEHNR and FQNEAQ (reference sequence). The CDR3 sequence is CASSLPQGTLGM.

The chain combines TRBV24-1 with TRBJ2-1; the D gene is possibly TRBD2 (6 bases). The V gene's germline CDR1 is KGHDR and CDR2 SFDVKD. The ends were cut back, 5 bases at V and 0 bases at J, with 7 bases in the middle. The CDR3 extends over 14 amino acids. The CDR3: CATSAGSSYNEQFF. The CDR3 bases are TGTGCCACCAGTGCCGGGAGCTCCTACAATGAGCAGTTCTTC.

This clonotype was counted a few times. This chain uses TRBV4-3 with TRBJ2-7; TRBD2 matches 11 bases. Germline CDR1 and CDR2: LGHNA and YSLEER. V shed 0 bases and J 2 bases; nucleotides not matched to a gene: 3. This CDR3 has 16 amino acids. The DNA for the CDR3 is TGCGCCAGCAGCCAAGATGGGACTAGCGGTACCTACGAGCAGTACTTC. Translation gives CASSQDGTSGTYEQYF.

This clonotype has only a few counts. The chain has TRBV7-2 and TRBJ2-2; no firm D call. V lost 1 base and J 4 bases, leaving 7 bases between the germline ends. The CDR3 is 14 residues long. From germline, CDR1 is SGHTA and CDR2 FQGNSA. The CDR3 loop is CASSLVVSTGELFF. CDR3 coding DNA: TGTGCCAGCAGCTTAGTCGTAAGCACCGGGGAGCTGTTTTTT.

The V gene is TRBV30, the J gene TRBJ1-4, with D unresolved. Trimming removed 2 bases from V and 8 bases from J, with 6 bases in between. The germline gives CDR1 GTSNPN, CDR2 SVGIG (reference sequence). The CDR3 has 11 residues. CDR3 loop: CAWSRREKLFF. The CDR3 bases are TGTGCCTGGAGTCGGCGGGAAAAACTGTTTTTT.

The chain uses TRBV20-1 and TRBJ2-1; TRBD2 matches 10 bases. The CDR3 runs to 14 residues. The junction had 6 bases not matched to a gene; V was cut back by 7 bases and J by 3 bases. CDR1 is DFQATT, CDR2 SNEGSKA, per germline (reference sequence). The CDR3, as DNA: TGCAGTGTTTCGACTAGCGGGCTCTACAATGAGCAGTTCTTC. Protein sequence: CSVSTSGLYNEQFF.

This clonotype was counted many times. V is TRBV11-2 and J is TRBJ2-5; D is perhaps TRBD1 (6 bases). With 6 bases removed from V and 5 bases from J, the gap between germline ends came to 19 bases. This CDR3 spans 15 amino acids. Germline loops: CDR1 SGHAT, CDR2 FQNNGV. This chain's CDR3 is CASSPPWQGTETQYF. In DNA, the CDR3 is TGTGCCAGCAGTCCCCCTTGGCAGGGGACGGAGACCCAGTACTTC. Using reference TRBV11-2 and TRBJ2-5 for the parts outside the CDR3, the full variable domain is EAGVAQSPRYKIIEKRQSVAFWCNPISGHATLYWYQQILGQGPKLLIQFQNNGVVDDSQLPKDRFSAERLKGVDSTLKIQPAKLEDSAVYLCASSPPWQGTETQYFGPGTRLLVL.

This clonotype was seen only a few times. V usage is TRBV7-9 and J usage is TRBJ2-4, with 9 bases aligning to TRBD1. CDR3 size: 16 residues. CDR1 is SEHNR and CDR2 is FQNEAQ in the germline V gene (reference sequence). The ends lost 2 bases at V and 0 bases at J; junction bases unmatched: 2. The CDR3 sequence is CASSLMGQGAKNIQYF. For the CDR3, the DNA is TGTGCCAGCAGCTTAATGGGACAGGGAGCCAAAAACATTCAGTACTTC.

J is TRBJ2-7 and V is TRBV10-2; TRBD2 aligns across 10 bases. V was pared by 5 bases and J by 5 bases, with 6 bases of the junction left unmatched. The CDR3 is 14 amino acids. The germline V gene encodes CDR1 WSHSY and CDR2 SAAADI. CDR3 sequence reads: CASSRSGRSDEQYF. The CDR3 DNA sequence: TGCGCCAGCAGTCGTAGCGGGAGGTCAGACGAGCAGTACTTC.

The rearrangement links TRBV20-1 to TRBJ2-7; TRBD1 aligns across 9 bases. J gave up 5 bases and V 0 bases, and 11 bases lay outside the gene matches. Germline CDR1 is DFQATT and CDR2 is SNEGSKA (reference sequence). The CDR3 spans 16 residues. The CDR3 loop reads CSARDSRGTGSHEQYF. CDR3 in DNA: TGCAGTGCTAGAGATTCTAGAGGGACAGGGAGCCACGAGCAGTACTTC.

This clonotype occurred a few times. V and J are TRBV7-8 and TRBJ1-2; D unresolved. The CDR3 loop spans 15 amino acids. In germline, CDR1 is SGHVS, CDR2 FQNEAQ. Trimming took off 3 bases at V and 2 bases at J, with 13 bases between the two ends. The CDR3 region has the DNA TGTGCCAGCAGCTTTAGACCCAAAGGGAACTATGGCTACACCTTC. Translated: CASSFRPKGNYGYTF.

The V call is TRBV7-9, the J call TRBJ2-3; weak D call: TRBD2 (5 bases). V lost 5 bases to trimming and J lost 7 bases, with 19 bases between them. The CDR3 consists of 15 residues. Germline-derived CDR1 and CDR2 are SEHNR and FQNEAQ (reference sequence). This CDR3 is CASSPGTQRTNTQYF. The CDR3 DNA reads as TGTGCCAGCAGCCCCGGCACACAGCGGACGAATACGCAGTATTTT.